This TCR beta chain was documented in a study of blood T cell repertoires in COVID-19. Study-level information: Acute and convalescent COVID-19 specimens originated in the United States, Italy and Spain. Sources were T cells, B-cell-depleted T cells, or PBMCs; the material itself was cDNA or gDNA.

Assay used: immunoSEQ multiplex PCR; TCRdb lists only in-frame clones, some missing. The table shows 250,000 to 300,000 clones, with 86% occurring only once. Participants came from about 23 US areas, aged about 18 to 89 years. V was shortened by 5 bases and J by 2 bases, with 15 bases between the two germline ends. Germline V gene data show CDR1 as SGHRS and CDR2 as YFSETQ. The CDR3 is 15 residues long. Sequencing was performed on PBMCs or T cells enriched from blood (not recorded which). This TCR was recovered from a man aged 18 to 30 who had recovered from COVID-19. V usage is TRBV5-1 and J usage is TRBJ2-3; unclear D gene. CDR3 region: CASRNLLTSTDTQYF. For the CDR3, the DNA is TGCGCCAGCAGAAACCTATTAACGTCCACAGATACGCAGTATTTT. The full variable domain, in which reference TRBV5-1 and TRBJ2-3 provide the parts outside the CDR3, is KAGVTQTPRYLIKTRGQQVTLSCSPISGHRSVSWYQQTPGQGLQFLFEYFSETQRNKGNFPGRFSGRQFSNSRSEMNVSTLELGDSALYLCASRNLLTSTDTQYFGPGTRLTVL.